This TCR beta chain was identified in a study of blood T cell repertoires in COVID-19. Germline CDR1 reads SGHAT; CDR2 reads FQNNGV. The V end was cut by 0 bases, the J end by 5 bases, with 11 bases between. CDR3 length: 14 amino acids. Measured with immunoSEQ multiplex PCR; TCRdb has only the in-frame clones, and not every one. The sample records some 300,000 clones, 90% being singletons. The origin of this receptor is a woman in her thirties who had been exposed to COVID-19. The V and J genes are TRBV11-2 and TRBJ2-7; D possibly corresponds to TRBD2 (6 bases). The sequencing sample was made of PBMCs or T cells enriched from blood (not recorded which). The CDR3 nucleotides are TGTGCCAGCAGCTTAGATCCGGGAGTGGACGAGCAGTACTTC. It encodes CASSLDPGVDEQYF.